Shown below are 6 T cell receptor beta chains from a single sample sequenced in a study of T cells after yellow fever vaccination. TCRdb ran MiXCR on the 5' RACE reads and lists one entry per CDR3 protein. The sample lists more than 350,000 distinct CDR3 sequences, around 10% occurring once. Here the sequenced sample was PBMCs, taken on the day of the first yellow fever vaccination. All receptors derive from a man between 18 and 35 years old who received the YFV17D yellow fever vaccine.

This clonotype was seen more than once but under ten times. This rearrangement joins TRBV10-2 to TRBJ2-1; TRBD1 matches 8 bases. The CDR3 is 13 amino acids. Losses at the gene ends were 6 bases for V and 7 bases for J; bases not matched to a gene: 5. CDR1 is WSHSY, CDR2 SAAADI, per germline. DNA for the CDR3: TGCGCCAGCAGCTCGACAGGGGTAAATGAGCAGTTCTTC. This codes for CASSSTGVNEQFF.

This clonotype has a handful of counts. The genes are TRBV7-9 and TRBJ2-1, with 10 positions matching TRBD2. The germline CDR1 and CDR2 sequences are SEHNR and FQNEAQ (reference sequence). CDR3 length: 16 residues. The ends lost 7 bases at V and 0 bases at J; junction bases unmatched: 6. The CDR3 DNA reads TGTGCCAGCATCCTAGCGGGAGAGAGCTCCTACAATGAGCAGTTCTTC. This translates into CASILAGESSYNEQFF.

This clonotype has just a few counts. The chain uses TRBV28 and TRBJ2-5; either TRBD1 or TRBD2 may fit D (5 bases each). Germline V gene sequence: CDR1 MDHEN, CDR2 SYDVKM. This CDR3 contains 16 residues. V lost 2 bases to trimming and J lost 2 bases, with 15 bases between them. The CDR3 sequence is CASSLGRGRRQETQYF. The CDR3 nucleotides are TGTGCCAGCAGTTTAGGTAGGGGACGGAGGCAAGAGACCCAGTACTTC.

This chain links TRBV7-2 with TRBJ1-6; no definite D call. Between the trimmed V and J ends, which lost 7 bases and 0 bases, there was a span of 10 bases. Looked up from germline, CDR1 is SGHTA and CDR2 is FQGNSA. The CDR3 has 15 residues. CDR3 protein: CASTRRSSYNSPLHF. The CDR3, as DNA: TGTGCCAGCACGAGAAGGAGCTCCTATAATTCACCCCTCCACTTT. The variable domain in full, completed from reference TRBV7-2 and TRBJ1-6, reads GAGVSQSPSNKVTEKGKDVELRCDPISGHTALYWYRQSLGQGLEFLIYFQGNSAPDKSGLPSDRFSAERTGGSVSTLTIQRTQQEDSAVYLCASTRRSSYNSPLHFGNGTRLTVT.

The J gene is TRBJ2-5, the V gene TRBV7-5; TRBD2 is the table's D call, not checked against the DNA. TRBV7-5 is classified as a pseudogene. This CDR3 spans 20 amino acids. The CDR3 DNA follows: TGTGGTTCTCTGCCTGCTGCCCGTGAACAAAAGCGGGGGGGACAAGAGACCCAGTACTTC. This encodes CGSLPAAREQKRGGQETQYF.

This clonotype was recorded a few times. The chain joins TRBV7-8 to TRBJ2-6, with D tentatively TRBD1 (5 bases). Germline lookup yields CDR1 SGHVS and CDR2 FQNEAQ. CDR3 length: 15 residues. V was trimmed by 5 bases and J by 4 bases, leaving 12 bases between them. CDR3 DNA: TGTGCCAGCAGCACCAGGGTATGGGGGGCCAACGTCCTGACTTTC. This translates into CASSTRVWGANVLTF.